A single sample gave rise to the 22 T cell receptor beta chains below, sequenced in a study of shared clonotypes between healthy human individuals. Sequencing used immunoSEQ multiplex PCR; TCRdb keeps in-frame clones, though not all of them. The repertoire holds 400,000 to 600,000 clones, with roughly 95% as singletons. The source material was naive CD4+ T cells sorted from blood. The subset: CD45RA+ positively selected. These receptors all stem from a woman aged 30 to 39 in good health.

This chain connects TRBV6-4 to TRBJ2-5; D remains unclear. V was cut by 2 bases and J by 5 bases, with 9 bases left in between. This CDR3 is built from 13 residues. Germline V gene sequence: CDR1 MRHNA, CDR2 SNTAGT. In DNA, the CDR3 is TGTGCCAGCAGTGACCGACCCGGGGAGACCCAGTACTTC. It yields the protein CASSDRPGETQYF.

The chain employs TRBV27 and TRBJ2-3; 8 bases agree with TRBD2. Germline V CDR1 and CDR2: MNHEY, SMNVEV (reference sequence). The CDR3 contains 16 residues. Trimming took 4 bases from V and 6 from J; bases not matched to a gene: 12. CDR3 coding DNA: TGTGCCAGCAGTTCCCCACTCACGGGAGGGCCCGATACGCAGTATTTT. This translates into CASSSPLTGGPDTQYF.

The rearrangement joins TRBV19 to TRBJ1-5, with D possibly matching TRBD1 (6 bases). Germline V gene sequence: CDR1 LNHDA, CDR2 SQIVND (reference sequence). Trimming took 8 bases from V and 5 from J, leaving 19 bases between them. The CDR3 consists of 15 residues. The CDR3 here is CASSPLRAGDQPQHF. CDR3 DNA: TGTGCCAGTTCACCCCTCCGGGCAGGGGATCAGCCCCAGCATTTT.

The gene calls are TRBV11-1 and TRBJ2-6; 7 bases are a match to TRBD1. CDR3 length equals 15 residues. CDR1 SGHAT and CDR2 FQDESV come from the germline V gene (reference sequence). V lost 5 bases to trimming and J lost 4 bases; unmatched junction nucleotides: 5. DNA for the CDR3: TGTGCCAGCAGCGCGCAGGGGGAAGGGGCCAACGTCCTGACTTTC. As protein: CASSAQGEGANVLTF.

This chain joins TRBV29-1 and TRBJ2-1; no firm D call. V was clipped by 5 bases and J by 10 bases, with 15 bases between them. Germline CDR1 is SQVTM and CDR2 is ANQGSEA. The CDR3 is made up of 12 amino acids. The CDR3 is CSVRTVSGEQFF. In nucleotides, the CDR3 is TGCAGCGTTCGTACCGTATCAGGAGAGCAGTTCTTC.

The rearrangement links TRBV28 to TRBJ2-1; D is unclear. Trimming took off 6 bases at V and 6 bases at J, with 15 bases between the two ends. Germline V gene lookup returns CDR1 MDHEN and CDR2 SYDVKM. The CDR3 is 14 residues long. CDR3 nucleotides: TGTGCCAGCAGCCCCGCGTTGGCCGGCAATGAGCAGTTCTTC. Protein sequence: CASSPALAGNEQFF.

The genes are TRBV28 and TRBJ2-7; 8 bases are a match to TRBD2. The CDR3 sequence is 15 residues long. The germline CDR1 and CDR2 sequences are MDHEN and SYDVKM. Trimming at V came to 4 bases and at J to 0 bases, leaving 5 bases not matched to a gene. CDR3 in amino acids: CASSSLAGPSYEQYF. CDR3 in DNA: TGTGCCAGCAGTTCTCTAGCGGGCCCCTCCTACGAGCAGTACTTC. The full variable domain, in which reference TRBV28 and TRBJ2-7 provide the parts outside the CDR3, is DVKVTQSSRYLVKRTGEKVFLECVQDMDHENMFWYRQDPGLGLRLIYFSYDVKMKEKGDIPEGYSVSREKKERFSLILESASTNQTSMYLCASSSLAGPSYEQYFGPGTRLTVT.

The rearrangement links TRBV4-1 to TRBJ2-1; D possibly corresponds to TRBD1 (6 bases). The germline CDR1 and CDR2 sequences are MGHRA and YSYEKL. The CDR3 sequence is 13 residues long. Trimming took off 4 bases at V and 3 bases at J, with 7 bases between the two ends. The CDR3 nucleotides are TGCGCCAGCAGCCGGGACATCTACAATGAGCAGTTCTTC. This gives the protein CASSRDIYNEQFF.

This chain connects TRBV7-9 to TRBJ2-5; either TRBD1 or TRBD2 may supply D (5 bases each). The DNA matches TRBJ2-7 better at its end, which makes the J call doubtful. The CDR3 consists of 16 residues. Germline loops: CDR1 SEHNR, CDR2 FQNEAQ (reference sequence). CDR3 coding DNA: TGTGCCAGCAGCCCCAGCCCCGGGGACGGGACCTACGAGCAGTACTTC. Translating gives CASSPSPGDGTYEQYF.

V usage is TRBV18 and J usage is TRBJ1-2; no reliable D call. The CDR3 totals 15 residues. Trimming removed 0 bases from V and 7 bases from J, with 15 bases in between. Germline assignment: CDR1 KGHSH and CDR2 LQKENI. CDR3 sequence (DNA): TGTGCCAGCTCACCACCGAGGACGGCTGTTGGTGGCTACACCTTC. This codes for CASSPPRTAVGGYTF.

The chain is built from TRBV4-1 and TRBJ2-5; TRBD2 is a possible D gene (7 bases). Per germline, CDR1 MGHRA and CDR2 YSYEKL. V was pared by 6 bases and J by 2 bases, with 13 bases between. The CDR3 covers 14 residues. The CDR3 sequence: CASRKGGVQETQYF. DNA for the CDR3: TGCGCCAGCAGAAAAGGGGGGGTTCAAGAGACCCAGTACTTC.

This rearrangement joins TRBV30 to TRBJ2-1, with no clear D. CDR1 is GTSNPN and CDR2 is SVGIG in the germline V gene (reference sequence). The CDR3 is 11 residues long. The V and J ends lost 4 bases and 6 bases respectively, with 7 bases between them. The CDR3 nucleotides read TGTGCCTGGATCCGCTTCAATGAGCAGTTCTTC. Translated, it gives CAWIRFNEQFF.

The J gene is TRBJ2-6, the V gene TRBV2; D unresolved. From germline, CDR1 is SNHLY and CDR2 FYNNEI. The CDR3 has 15 residues. The V and J ends lost 2 bases and 10 bases respectively, with 15 bases between them. The CDR3 reads CASSEWRSPSNVLTF. The CDR3 region has the DNA TGTGCCAGCAGTGAATGGCGGAGCCCATCGAACGTCCTGACTTTC.

V gene TRBV27 combines with J gene TRBJ1-1; TRBD1 matches 7 bases. The CDR3 is made up of 13 amino acids. CDR1 is MNHEY and CDR2 is SMNVEV in the germline V gene (reference sequence). The trim removed 5 bases at V and 4 bases at J, leaving 4 bases unmatched. CDR3 region: CASSATGSTEAFF. The DNA for the CDR3 is TGTGCCAGCAGTGCGACAGGGTCCACTGAAGCTTTCTTT.

The chain employs TRBV10-3 and TRBJ2-7, with 11 bases matching TRBD2. CDR3 size: 15 residues. Germline CDR1 is ENHRY and CDR2 is SYGVKD. J gave up 0 bases and V 6 bases, and 4 bases lay outside the gene matches. The CDR3 DNA follows: TGTGCCATCAGCAAACTAGCGGGAGACTCCTACGAGCAGTACTTC. Translation gives CAISKLAGDSYEQYF.

The chain uses TRBV4-1 and TRBJ2-2; D gene unclear. Trimming shortened V by 0 bases and J by 5 bases, and 10 bases separated the two germline ends. Germline V gives CDR1 MGHRA, CDR2 YSYEKL. The CDR3 is made up of 15 amino acids. As DNA, the CDR3 is TGCGCCAGCAGCCAAGATTTTCTCGGAACCGGGGAGCTGTTTTTT. It codes for CASSQDFLGTGELFF.

The V and J genes are TRBV29-1 and TRBJ1-4; a possible D gene is TRBD1 (5 bases). Germline values: CDR1 SQVTM, CDR2 ANQGSEA. V lost 6 bases, J lost 0 bases, and 11 bases lay in between. There are 14 residues in the CDR3. The CDR3 nucleotides are TGCAGCGTAGGGGACCTTGCAACTAATGAAAAACTGTTTTTT. Protein product: CSVGDLATNEKLFF.

The chain employs TRBV14 and TRBJ2-1; 10 bases fit TRBD1. This CDR3 spans 16 amino acids. V gave up 4 bases and J gave up 2 bases; unmatched junction bases: 5. Germline V lookup: CDR1 SGHDN, CDR2 FVKESK. The CDR3 nucleotides are TGTGCCAGCAGCCCCCTGACAGGGGGCCCCTACAATGAGCAGTTCTTC. It yields the protein CASSPLTGGPYNEQFF. Combining the CDR3 with reference TRBV14 and TRBJ2-1 gives the whole variable domain EAGVTQFPSHSVIEKGQTVTLRCDPISGHDNLYWYRRVMGKEIKFLLHFVKESKQDESGMPNNRFLAERTGGTYSTLKVQPAELEDSGVYFCASSPLTGGPYNEQFFGPGTRLTVL.

The chain recombines TRBV5-4 with TRBJ2-7; 8 bases are shared with TRBD1. CDR1 is SGHNT and CDR2 is YYREEE in the germline V gene (reference sequence). The CDR3 has 16 residues. V dropped 4 bases and J dropped 0; count of bases not matched to a gene: 9. The CDR3 protein is CASSPARTGFSYEQYF. In DNA form, the CDR3 reads TGTGCCAGCAGCCCGGCCCGGACAGGGTTCTCCTACGAGCAGTACTTC.

This clone was observed once. This rearrangement joins TRBV28 to TRBJ2-7; 9 positions agree with TRBD2. V dropped 8 bases and J dropped 1; count of bases not matched to a gene: 3. The CDR3 extends over 13 amino acids. Germline values: CDR1 MDHEN, CDR2 SYDVKM. Written as DNA, the CDR3 is TGTGCCAGCCACCTAGCGGGGTCCTACGAGCAGTACTTC. Translating it yields CASHLAGSYEQYF.

The V gene is TRBV5-1, the J gene TRBJ2-2; D is perhaps TRBD1 (6 bases). Germline CDR1 reads SGHRS; CDR2 reads YFSETQ. The germline V and J ends were trimmed by 2 bases and 6 bases, with 14 bases remaining between them. There are 15 residues in the CDR3. CDR3 loop: CASSFGIGGAGELFF. DNA for the CDR3: TGCGCCAGCAGCTTCGGGATAGGGGGAGCCGGGGAGCTGTTTTTT. Supplemented by reference TRBV5-1 and TRBJ2-2, the full variable domain reads KAGVTQTPRYLIKTRGQQVTLSCSPISGHRSVSWYQQTPGQGLQFLFEYFSETQRNKGNFPGRFSGRQFSNSRSEMNVSTLELGDSALYLCASSFGIGGAGELFFGEGSRLTVL.

V gene TRBV6-6 combines with J gene TRBJ2-5; 11 bases are shared with TRBD2. Per the germline V gene, CDR1 is MNHNY and CDR2 is SVGAGI (reference sequence). With 2 bases clipped from V and 1 base from J, the junction kept 3 bases outside the gene matches. The CDR3 contains 16 residues. DNA for the CDR3: TGTGCCAGCAGTTACGGGACTAGCGGTTTCCAAGAGACCCAGTACTTC. It specifies CASSYGTSGFQETQYF.